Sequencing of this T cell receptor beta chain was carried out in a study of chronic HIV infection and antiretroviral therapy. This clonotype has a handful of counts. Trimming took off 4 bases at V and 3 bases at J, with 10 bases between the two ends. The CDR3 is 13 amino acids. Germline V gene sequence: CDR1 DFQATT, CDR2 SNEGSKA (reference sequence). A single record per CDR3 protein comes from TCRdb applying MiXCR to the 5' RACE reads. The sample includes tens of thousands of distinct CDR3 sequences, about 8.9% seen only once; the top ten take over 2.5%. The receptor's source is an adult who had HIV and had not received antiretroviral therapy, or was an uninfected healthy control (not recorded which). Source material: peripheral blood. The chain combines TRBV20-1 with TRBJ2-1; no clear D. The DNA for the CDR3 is TGCAGTGCTATTGGGAATCGCTACAATGAGCAGTTCTTC. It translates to CSAIGNRYNEQFF.